Reported below is one T cell receptor (beta chain). Its antigen remains unknown. There are 11 residues in the CDR3. V was shortened by 9 bases and J by 3 bases, with 8 bases between the two germline ends. In germline, CDR1 is LNHDA, CDR2 SQIVND (reference sequence). Sequencing was performed with immunoSEQ multiplex PCR; in TCRdb, only in-frame clones are kept and a portion is missing. The sample includes 150,000 to 200,000 clones, 91% of them seen just once. This sample stems from a study of T cell responses to AZD1222 COVID-19 vaccine. Study results and caveats: Rises in breadth and depth of Spike-specific TCRs came after two AZD1222 doses.

The source of this sequence is an adult who received the AZD1222 COVID-19 vaccine. The genes are TRBV19 and TRBJ1-1, with D possibly being TRBD1 (5 bases). Source: peripheral blood, taken 28 days after the second AZD1222 dose. The CDR3 DNA is TGTGCCAGCTGGGACTACACTGAAGCTTTCTTT. Translating gives CASWDYTEAFF.